The T cell receptor (beta chain) described here comes from a study of shared clonotypes between healthy human individuals. Study-wide results and limits: In having few donors, the study represented limited genetic and exposure-history diversity.

Germline CDR1 and CDR2: DFQATT and SNEGSKA (reference sequence). The CDR3 has 10 amino acids. V was shortened by 5 bases and J by 5 bases, with 5 bases between the two germline ends. A remark on this clone: No antigen is known for it.

Profiled with immunoSEQ multiplex PCR; TCRdb holds only in-frame clones, not every one. The sample gives hundreds of thousands of clones, around 96% of which show up once; about 0.11% is in the top ten. CD45RO-negative cells were positively selected for CCR7, leaving out terminally differentiated effector memory CD45RA+ cells. The TCR comes from a woman aged 25 to 39 in good health. The chain combines TRBV20-1 with TRBJ2-3; no clear D gene. Source material: naive CD8+ T cells sorted from blood. CDR3 sequence reads: CSALIDTQYF. CDR3 coding DNA: TGCAGTGCTCTCATAGATACGCAGTATTTT.